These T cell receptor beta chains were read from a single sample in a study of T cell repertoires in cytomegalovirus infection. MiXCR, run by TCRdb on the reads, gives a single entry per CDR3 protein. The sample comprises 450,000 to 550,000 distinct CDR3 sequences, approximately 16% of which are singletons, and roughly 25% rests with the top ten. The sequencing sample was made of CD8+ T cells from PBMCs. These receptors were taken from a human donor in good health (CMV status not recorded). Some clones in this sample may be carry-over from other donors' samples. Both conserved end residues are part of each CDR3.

CASSQEGTRGGYTF | TRBJ1-2 | TRBV4-2
CSARDRRLAGGNEQFF | TRBJ2-1 | TRBV20-1
CASSFEGGPHEQYF | TRBJ2-7 | TRBV27
CASGLASGGASKNIQYF | TRBJ2-4 | TRBV12-5
CASSPRTRMNTEAFF | TRBJ1-1 | TRBV9
CATAGRDDADTQYF | TRBJ2-3 | TRBV15
CASTPWGTGGLNTQYF | TRBJ2-3 | TRBV27
CASSLPRGSEQYF | TRBJ2-7 | TRBV28
CASSPDRGHTEAFF | TRBJ1-1 | TRBV4-1
CASSSGTVHEQYF | TRBJ2-7 | TRBV5-1
CASSYREALRSYEQYF | TRBJ2-7 | TRBV7-9
CASSFASGVVQYF | TRBJ2-7 | TRBV27
CASGTGKENEQFF | TRBJ2-1 | TRBV12-5
CASSTRTRSEGALHF | TRBJ1-6 | TRBV12-3/TRBV12-4
CASSSSPESENYGYTF | TRBJ1-2 | TRBV5-1